What follows are 29 T cell receptor beta chains derived from one specimen sequenced in a study of identical twins. Each CDR3 protein gets one entry after TCRdb re-called the 5' RACE reads with MiXCR. The table has some 590,000 distinct CDR3 sequences, approximately 9.6% seen once. The data were also submitted as part of a second study, on yellow fever vaccine responses in identical twins.

The source material was PBMCs. The receptors derive from a woman aged 18-29 years in good health.

This clonotype has only a few counts. V usage is TRBV29-1 and J usage is TRBJ2-3; D is possibly TRBD2 (5 bases). The ends were cut back, 0 bases at V and 1 base at J, with 11 bases in the middle. Germline V gene sequence: CDR1 SQVTM, CDR2 ANQGSEA. CDR3 size: 15 residues. CDR3 in amino acids: CSVEDAGFGTDTQYF. CDR3 bases: TGCAGCGTTGAAGATGCGGGTTTTGGCACAGATACGCAGTATTTT.

This sequence joins TRBV3-1 and TRBJ2-7; D ambiguous. This CDR3 region has 16 residues. Looked up from germline, CDR1 is LGHDT and CDR2 is YNNKEL (reference sequence). V lost 0 bases, J lost 1 base, and 13 bases lay in between. The CDR3 DNA is TGTGCCAGCAGCCAAGAAGCCCAACAAAAATCCTACGAGCAGTACTTC. Protein: CASSQEAQQKSYEQYF.

This clonotype was observed many times. The chain uses TRBV20-1 and TRBJ2-5; 14 bases map to TRBD2. The V gene end was trimmed by 6 bases and the J gene end by 3 bases; junction bases not matched to a gene: 6. Germline V gene lookup returns CDR1 DFQATT and CDR2 SNEGSKA (reference sequence). The CDR3 covers 15 residues. The CDR3 bases are TGCAGTGCGAGGACTAGCGGGGGGTGGGAAGAGACCCAGTACTTC. As protein: CSARTSGGWEETQYF.

This clonotype was seen more than once but under ten times. V gene TRBV7-6 combines with J gene TRBJ2-2, with 8 nucleotides matching TRBD1. J gave up 3 bases and V 5 bases, and 8 bases lay outside the gene matches. Germline V gene data show CDR1 as SGHVS and CDR2 as FNYEAQ. The CDR3 covers 16 residues. In nucleotides, the CDR3 is TGTGCCAGCAGCAATACAGGGGGTTCGGACACCGGGGAGCTGTTTTTT. Protein sequence: CASSNTGGSDTGELFF. The entire variable domain, with the rest obtained from reference TRBV7-6 and TRBJ2-2, is as follows: GAGVSQSPRYKVTKRGQDVALRCDPISGHVSLYWYRQALGQGPEFLTYFNYEAQQDKSGLPNDRFSAERPEGSISTLTIQRTEQRDSAMYRCASSNTGGSDTGELFFGEGSRLTVL.

This clonotype appeared many times. J is TRBJ2-1 and V is TRBV29-1; a weak D match, TRBD2 (7 bases). Germline V CDR1 and CDR2: SQVTM, ANQGSEA. CDR3 length: 11 amino acids. CDR3 in amino acids: CTGGLGNEQFF. The CDR3 DNA reads TGCACCGGGGGGCTCGGTAATGAGCAGTTCTTC.

The V call is TRBV27, the J call TRBJ2-1, with D perhaps TRBD1 (6 bases). This CDR3 region has 14 residues. Trimming cost V 5 bases and J 8 bases, with 16 bases left between them. The germline V gene has CDR1 MNHEY and CDR2 SMNVEV (reference sequence). CDR3 DNA: TGTGCCAGCAGTCCAGGTTTGGGGGCGTATGAGCAGTTCTTC. This translates into CASSPGLGAYEQFF.

This clonotype has a count of ten or more. The V call is TRBV10-3, the J call TRBJ2-2; D remains unclear. The V gene's germline CDR1 is ENHRY and CDR2 SYGVKD. The CDR3 length is 13 residues. V lost 7 bases and J lost 1, with 7 bases in between. As DNA, the CDR3 is TGTGCCATCAATCCTGGGAACACCGGGGAGCTGTTTTTT. It specifies CAINPGNTGELFF.

This clonotype was recorded a few times. The chain has TRBV28 and TRBJ1-5; 12 bases match TRBD1. Per the germline V gene, CDR1 is MDHEN and CDR2 is SYDVKM. The CDR3 spans 19 residues. The V segment lost 4 bases and the J segment 5 bases; nucleotides outside the gene matches: 15. The CDR3 nucleotides are TGTGCCAGCAGTTCGGACACCCGGGACAGGGGGCCATTACATCAGCCCCAGCATTTT. Residues: CASSSDTRDRGPLHQPQHF. The full variable domain, completed using reference TRBV28 and TRBJ1-5, is DVKVTQSSRYLVKRTGEKVFLECVQDMDHENMFWYRQDPGLGLRLIYFSYDVKMKEKGDIPEGYSVSREKKERFSLILESASTNQTSMYLCASSSDTRDRGPLHQPQHFGDGTRLSIL.

This clonotype has only a few counts. The chain combines TRBV7-8 with TRBJ2-1, with D perhaps TRBD2 (6 bases). Germline V gives CDR1 SGHVS, CDR2 FQNEAQ. V lost 5 bases and J lost 9, with 20 bases in between. The length of the CDR3 is 15 residues. CDR3 amino acids: CASSITSKLLGEQFF. CDR3 DNA sequence: TGTGCCAGCAGCATAACTAGCAAGCTTTTGGGTGAGCAGTTCTTC.

This clonotype was observed many times. The gene calls are TRBV5-1 and TRBJ2-3; D perhaps matches TRBD2 (6 bases). The V gene's germline CDR1 is SGHRS and CDR2 YFSETQ. V gave up 4 bases and J gave up 4 bases, with 10 bases separating them. This CDR3 has 13 amino acids. The CDR3 loop is CASSEERADTQYF. The CDR3, as DNA: TGCGCCAGCAGCGAAGAGCGGGCAGATACGCAGTATTTT.

This clonotype was found a few times. V gene TRBV6-5 combines with J gene TRBJ2-5, with TRBD2 matching over 11 bases. The CDR3 is made up of 19 amino acids. V lost 0 bases, J lost 3 bases, and 12 bases stayed unmatched. Germline CDR1 is MNHEY and CDR2 is SVGAGI. The CDR3 region is CASSYSYERLAGSEETQYF. For the CDR3, the DNA is TGTGCCAGCAGTTACTCATATGAAAGACTAGCGGGATCCGAAGAGACCCAGTACTTC.

The rearrangement joins TRBV9 to TRBJ2-7, with 9 bases fitting TRBD1. The ends lost 3 bases at V and 4 bases at J; junction bases unmatched: 11. Per germline, CDR1 SGDLS and CDR2 YYNGEE. The CDR3 extends over 16 amino acids. The CDR3 DNA reads as TGTGCCAGCAGCGAGTCATCCGGACAGGGGATGTACGAGCAGTACTTC. It encodes CASSESSGQGMYEQYF. The full variable domain, with the rest looked up from reference TRBV9 and TRBJ2-7, is DSGVTQTPKHLITATGQRVTLRCSPRSGDLSVYWYQQSLDQGLQFLIQYYNGEERAKGNILERFSAQQFPDLHSELNLSSLELGDSALYFCASSESSGQGMYEQYFGPGTRLTVT.

At least ten counts were recorded for this clonotype. This chain joins TRBV6-1 and TRBJ2-3, with 8 bases that match TRBD2. CDR3 size: 15 residues. With 5 bases clipped from V and 3 bases from J, the junction kept 7 bases outside the gene matches. Germline V gene sequence: CDR1 MNHNS, CDR2 SASEGT. The CDR3 DNA follows: TGTGCCAGCAGTCTCGGGGGGGTTCGAACAGATACGCAGTATTTT. Its protein is CASSLGGVRTDTQYF.

This clonotype was counted a few times. The rearrangement uses TRBV6-2 or TRBV6-3 and TRBJ2-7; D remains unclear. CDR3 length: 13 amino acids. Germline CDR1 and CDR2: MNHEY and SVGEGT. Trimming took 6 bases from V and 3 from J, leaving 12 bases between them. The CDR3 protein is CASSRTLLYEQYF. For the CDR3, the DNA is TGTGCCAGCAGCCGAACACTACTCTACGAGCAGTACTTC.

The V and J genes are TRBV30 and TRBJ2-1; D unresolved. This CDR3 comprises 10 residues. Germline CDR1 GTSNPN, CDR2 SVGIG (reference sequence). The V end lost 0 bases, the J end lost 10 bases, and 4 bases lay between the germline ends. CDR3 residues: CAWSVGEQFF. In DNA form, the CDR3 reads TGTGCCTGGAGTGTAGGGGAGCAGTTCTTC.

This clonotype was found many times. The V call is TRBV4-2, the J call TRBJ2-7; 7 bases align to TRBD2. Germline-derived CDR1 and CDR2 are LGHNA and YNFKEQ. The CDR3 totals 15 residues. The J segment lost 2 bases and the V segment lost 2 bases, leaving 6 bases of the junction unmatched. The DNA of the CDR3 is TGTGCCAGCAGCCAACAAGCGGGACCTACCTACGAGCAGTACTTC. This sequence encodes CASSQQAGPTYEQYF.

This clonotype came up many times. The chain recombines TRBV5-5 with TRBJ2-1, with 7 bases lining up with TRBD1. This CDR3 comprises 16 residues. Germline V lookup: CDR1 SGHKS, CDR2 YYEKEE (reference sequence). The V and J ends lost 4 bases and 3 bases, in that order; junction bases with no gene match: 10. CDR3 in DNA: TGTGCCAGCAGCCGGGACCCAGGGGGTTACTACAATGAGCAGTTCTTC. As protein: CASSRDPGGYYNEQFF.

This clonotype has more than one count but fewer than ten. The V gene is TRBV28, the J gene TRBJ2-2; 8 nucleotides line up with TRBD1. Trimming took 1 base from V and 1 from J; bases not matched to a gene: 5. The germline CDR1 and CDR2 sequences are MDHEN and SYDVKM. The CDR3 runs 17 residues. This CDR3 reads CASSLSSGQVNTGELFF. CDR3 bases: TGTGCCAGCAGTTTATCTTCGGGACAGGTGAACACCGGGGAGCTGTTTTTT. Based on the CDR3 plus reference TRBV28 and TRBJ2-2, the full variable domain is DVKVTQSSRYLVKRTGEKVFLECVQDMDHENMFWYRQDPGLGLRLIYFSYDVKMKEKGDIPEGYSVSREKKERFSLILESASTNQTSMYLCASSLSSGQVNTGELFFGEGSRLTVL.

This clonotype was recorded a few times. The genes are TRBV24-1 and TRBJ2-7; D perhaps matches TRBD1 (5 bases). This CDR3 region has 13 residues. CDR1 and CDR2 (germline): KGHDR, SFDVKD. V lost 9 bases, J lost 5 bases, and 16 bases lay in between. The CDR3: CATSRDRADEQYF. CDR3 DNA sequence: TGTGCCACCTCCCGAGACAGAGCCGACGAGCAGTACTTC.

This clonotype has at least ten counts. The chain uses TRBV6-1 and TRBJ2-2; unclear D gene. This CDR3 spans 14 amino acids. Per the germline V gene, CDR1 is MNHNS and CDR2 is SASEGT. The V gene lost 10 bases and the J gene lost 0 bases, with 12 bases spanning the gap. The CDR3 is CATKLSANTGELFF. CDR3 DNA: TGTGCCACCAAGCTGAGCGCGAACACCGGGGAGCTGTTTTTT.

This clonotype was counted ten times or more. The chain couples TRBV20-1 to TRBJ2-7; unclear D gene. The CDR3 consists of 11 residues. Germline values: CDR1 DFQATT, CDR2 SNEGSKA (reference sequence). Trimming cost V 4 bases and J 1 base, with 5 bases left between them. CDR3 loop: CSATVSYEQYF. CDR3 sequence (DNA): TGCAGTGCTACCGTGTCCTACGAGCAGTACTTC.

The chain combines TRBV14 with TRBJ2-1; 9 bases map to TRBD2. The CDR3 totals 20 residues. CDR1 is SGHDN, CDR2 FVKESK, per germline. V gave up 3 bases and J gave up 5 bases; unmatched junction bases: 20. For the CDR3, the DNA is TGTGCCAGCAGCCAGCTCCCATCCTCGGGACTAGCTCAACCTAACAATGAGCAGTTCTTC. It specifies CASSQLPSSGLAQPNNEQFF.

This clonotype has just a few counts. V usage is TRBV2 and J usage is TRBJ1-1; TRBD1 might be the D (5 bases). The CDR3 length is 13 residues. Germline V CDR1 and CDR2: SNHLY, FYNNEI. V gave up 4 bases and J gave up 5 bases, with 11 bases separating them. CDR3 protein: CASSVQQGTEAFF. CDR3 nucleotide sequence: TGTGCCAGCAGTGTCCAGCAGGGTACTGAAGCTTTCTTT.

The CDR3 nucleotides are TGCAGTGTCAGACAGGGTGACTATGGCTACACCTTC. Translated: CSVRQGDYGYTF. The J gene is TRBJ1-2, the V gene TRBV20-1; TRBD1 agrees at 7 bases. Germline V gene data show CDR1 as DFQATT and CDR2 as SNEGSKA (reference sequence). J lost 3 bases, V lost 7 bases, and 5 bases had no gene match. CDR3 length equals 12 residues.

In this sample, this clonotype turned up a few times. This chain links TRBV11-2 with TRBJ2-3; TRBD2 aligns across 9 bases. Trimming at V came to 5 bases and at J to 5 bases, leaving 20 bases not matched to a gene. Germline values: CDR1 SGHAT, CDR2 FQNNGV. CDR3 length: 19 residues. The CDR3 protein is CASSPITLGGGASVDTQYF. Written as DNA, the CDR3 is TGTGCCAGCAGCCCGATCACCCTTGGCGGGGGGGCATCAGTAGATACGCAGTATTTT.

The sample holds many counts of this clonotype. The rearrangement links TRBV5-1 to TRBJ2-3; no clear D gene. With 2 bases removed from V and 4 bases from J, the gap between germline ends came to 8 bases. Germline V gene data show CDR1 as SGHRS and CDR2 as YFSETQ. This CDR3 has 13 residues. The CDR3 loop reads CASSFLGPDTQYF. In nucleotides, the CDR3 is TGCGCCAGCAGCTTTCTTGGACCAGATACGCAGTATTTT.

The rearrangement uses TRBV6-1 and TRBJ1-3; D remains unclear. This CDR3 is built from 15 residues. Trimming shortened V by 6 bases and J by 0 bases, and 12 bases separated the two germline ends. Germline CDR1 reads MNHNS; CDR2 reads SASEGT. The CDR3 region has the DNA TGTGCCAGCAGACCCGTCTGGGGCTCTGGAAACACCATATATTTT. This encodes CASRPVWGSGNTIYF.

This clonotype showed up just a few times. The genes are TRBV11-2 and TRBJ2-5, with no clear D. Germline V gives CDR1 SGHAT, CDR2 FQNNGV. V lost 4 bases to trimming and J lost 2 bases, with 11 bases between them. This CDR3 has 14 residues. Here the CDR3 reads CASSSTTVQETQYF. The CDR3 region has the DNA TGTGCCAGCAGCTCGACAACGGTTCAAGAGACCCAGTACTTC.

Only a few counts were recorded for this clonotype. V gene TRBV6-6 combines with J gene TRBJ2-7; D is ambiguous. The germline V and J ends were trimmed by 10 bases and 2 bases, with 12 bases remaining between them. The CDR3 spans 12 residues. The germline V gene encodes CDR1 MNHNY and CDR2 SVGAGI (reference sequence). The CDR3 loop is CATTTTTYEQYF. CDR3 DNA sequence: TGTGCCACCACTACCACCACCTACGAGCAGTACTTC.